The source of this T cell receptor (beta chain) is a study of blood T cell repertoires in COVID-19. Trimming cost V 4 bases and J 4 bases; bases outside gene matches: 6. This CDR3 spans 15 amino acids. CDR1 is SNHLY, CDR2 FYNNEI, per germline. The table came from immunoSEQ multiplex PCR; TCRdb's copy has only in-frame clones and leaves some out. This table holds 200,000 to 300,000 clones, roughly nine tenths found once. The sample consisted of peripheral blood. This TCR came from a man aged 55 to 69 who had recovered from COVID-19. The chain is built from TRBV2 and TRBJ2-1; 8 bases fit TRBD2. In DNA form, the CDR3 reads TGTGCCAGCAGTGCCATCGGGGGGGGATACAATGAGCAGTTCTTC. It yields the protein CASSAIGGGYNEQFF.